The 5 T cell receptor beta chains presented below share a single source sample, sequenced in a study of CD8+ T cells in alopecia areata. Investigators isolated RNA and reverse transcribed it into cDNA to act as the sequencing template. Sequencing was performed with immunoSEQ multiplex PCR; in TCRdb, only in-frame clones are kept and a portion is missing. The profile shows roughly 170,000 clones, approximately 56% of them singletons. The input for sequencing was CD4+ T cells sorted from blood, taken at week 0. These receptors came from a human donor with alopecia areata.

The chain has TRBV6-5 and TRBJ2-1; no definite D call. V lost 4 bases to trimming and J lost 0 bases, with 13 bases between them. The CDR3 has 16 residues. Germline V CDR1 and CDR2: MNHEY, SVGAGI. The CDR3 here is CASSSTWRDSYNEQFF. The CDR3 DNA reads TGTGCCAGCAGTTCCACATGGCGCGACTCCTACAATGAGCAGTTCTTC.

V and J are TRBV20-1 and TRBJ1-2; D call uncertain. CDR1 and CDR2 (germline): DFQATT, SNEGSKA (reference sequence). Trimming removed 0 bases at V and 8 bases at J, with 4 bases between. This CDR3 has 10 residues. CDR3 in DNA: TGCAGTGCTAGAGATAAAGGCTACACCTTC. Translated: CSARDKGYTF.

This chain connects TRBV29-1 to TRBJ1-2; possible D gene TRBD1, 5 bases. With 4 bases removed from V and 2 bases from J, the gap between germline ends came to 11 bases. The CDR3 totals 13 residues. Germline CDR1 is SQVTM and CDR2 is ANQGSEA. The chain's CDR3 is CSVARTPNYGYTF. In nucleotides, the CDR3 is TGCAGCGTTGCGAGGACACCCAACTATGGCTACACCTTC.

The chain carries TRBV25-1 and TRBJ2-3; the match to TRBD1 covers 8 bases. The V segment lost 4 bases and the J segment 2 bases; nucleotides outside the gene matches: 5. The CDR3 loop spans 15 amino acids. In germline, CDR1 is MGHDK, CDR2 SYGVNS. This CDR3 is CASSGDRGPTDTQYF. DNA for the CDR3: TGTGCCAGCAGTGGAGACAGGGGACCCACAGATACGCAGTATTTT.

V is TRBV6-6 and J is TRBJ1-5; D remains unclear. CDR1 and CDR2 (germline): MNHNY, SVGAGI (reference sequence). This CDR3 has 16 residues. Trimming took off 5 bases at V and 2 bases at J, with 16 bases between the two ends. The CDR3 nucleotides read TGTGCCAGCAGTCCCCCCCGCGGGCAGGGCAATCAGCCCCAGCATTTT. As protein: CASSPPRGQGNQPQHF.